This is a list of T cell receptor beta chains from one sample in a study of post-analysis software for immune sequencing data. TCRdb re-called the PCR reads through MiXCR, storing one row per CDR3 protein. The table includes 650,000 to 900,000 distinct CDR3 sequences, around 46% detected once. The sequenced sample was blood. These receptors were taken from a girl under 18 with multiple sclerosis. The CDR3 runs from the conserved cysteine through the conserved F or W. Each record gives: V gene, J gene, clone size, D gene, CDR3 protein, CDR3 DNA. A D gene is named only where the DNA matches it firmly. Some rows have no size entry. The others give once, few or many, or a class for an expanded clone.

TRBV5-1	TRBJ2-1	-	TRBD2	CASSLALLAGNYNEQFF	TGCGCCAGCAGCTTGGCCCTGCTAGCGGGAAACTACAATGAGCAGTTCTTC
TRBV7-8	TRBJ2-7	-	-	CASSLRDTTYEQYF	TGTGCCAGCAGCTTAAGGGACACGACCTACGAGCAGTACTTC
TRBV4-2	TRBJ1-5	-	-	CASSQRGQKVRQPQHF	TGTGCCAGCAGCCAACGGGGACAAAAGGTTAGGCAGCCCCAGCATTTT
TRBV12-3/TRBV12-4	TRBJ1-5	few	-	CASSGPGQLYQPQHF	TGTGCCAGCAGTGGCCCCGGACAGCTATATCAGCCCCAGCATTTT
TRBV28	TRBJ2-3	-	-	CASRRPPATTDTQYF	TGTGCCAGCAGGCGACCCCCGGCCACCACAGATACGCAGTATTTT
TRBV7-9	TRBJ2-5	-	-	CASSSTGQKETQYF	TGTGCCAGCAGCTCTACCGGCCAGAAAGAGACCCAGTACTTC
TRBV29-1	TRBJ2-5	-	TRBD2	CSVGGGLAGDNEQYF	TGCAGCGTTGGAGGGGGACTAGCGGGAGATAATGAGCAGTACTTC
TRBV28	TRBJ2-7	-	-	CASRRSQGQHYEQYF	TGTGCCAGCAGGAGAAGCCAGGGCCAACATTACGAGCAGTACTTC
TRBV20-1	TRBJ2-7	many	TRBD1	CSAGGQGSDEQYF	TGCAGTGCTGGAGGACAGGGCAGCGACGAGCAGTACTTC
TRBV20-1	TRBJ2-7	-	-	CSARNYEQYF	TGCAGTGCTAGAAACTACGAGCAGTACTTC
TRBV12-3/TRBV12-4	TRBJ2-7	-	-	CASNRGDLGSYEQYF	TGTGCCAGCAATCGCGGCGACTTAGGCTCCTACGAGCAGTACTTC
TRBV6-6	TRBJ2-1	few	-	CASRIGQNEQFF	TGTGCCAGCAGAATCGGACAGAATGAGCAGTTCTTC
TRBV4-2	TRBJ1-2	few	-	CASSQDGTAYGYTF	TGTGCCAGCAGCCAGGACGGGACGGCCTATGGCTACACCTTC
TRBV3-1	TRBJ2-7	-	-	CASSQGWDGYEQYF	TGTGCCAGCAGCCAAGGCTGGGATGGGTACGAGCAGTACTTC
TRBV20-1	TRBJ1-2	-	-	CSARDPTGGGNYGYTF	TGCAGTGCTAGAGATCCGACCGGTGGCGGGAACTATGGCTACACCTTC
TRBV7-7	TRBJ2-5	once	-	CASSPFTTRNPSGETQYF	TGTGCTAGCAGCCCATTTACTACTAGAAACCCATCTGGGGAGACCCAGTACTTC
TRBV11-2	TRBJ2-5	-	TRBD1	CASSPWDRGPQETQYF	TGTGCCAGCAGCCCCTGGGACAGGGGACCTCAAGAGACCCAGTACTTC
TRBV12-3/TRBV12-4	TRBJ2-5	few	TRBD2	CASSPPSGRAGETQYF	TGTGCCAGCAGCCCCCCTAGCGGGAGGGCCGGAGAGACCCAGTACTTC
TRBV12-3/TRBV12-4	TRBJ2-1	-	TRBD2	CTSNRGGSYNEQFF	TGTACCAGCAACCGGGGCGGGAGCTACAATGAGCAGTTCTTC
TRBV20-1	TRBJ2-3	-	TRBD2	CSARGGFGAGGQNTQYF	TGCAGTGCTAGAGGGGGGTTCGGAGCGGGAGGGCAAAATACGCAGTATTTT
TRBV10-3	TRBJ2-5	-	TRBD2	CAKTSGRAFRRETQYF	TGTGCCAAAACTAGCGGGAGGGCCTTTCGGCGAGAGACCCAGTACTTC
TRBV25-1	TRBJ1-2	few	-	CATLWGTYGYTF	TGTGCCACCTTGTGGGGGACCTATGGCTACACCTTC
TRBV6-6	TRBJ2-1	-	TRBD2	CASRGTSEDYNEQFF	TGTGCCAGCAGGGGGACTAGCGAGGACTACAATGAGCAGTTCTTC
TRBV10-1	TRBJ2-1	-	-	CASSDPGRLDEQFF	TGCGCCAGCAGTGACCCGGGGCGGTTGGATGAGCAGTTCTTC
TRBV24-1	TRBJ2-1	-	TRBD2	CATMAGASYNEQFF	TGTGCCACCATGGCGGGAGCCTCCTACAATGAGCAGTTCTTC
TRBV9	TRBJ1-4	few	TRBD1	CASSRQGGGKLFF	TGTGCCAGCAGCCGACAGGGGGGCGGAAAACTGTTTTTT
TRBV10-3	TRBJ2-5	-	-	CASGDSHGGEMYQETQYF	TGTGCCTCCGGGGACTCCCACGGTGGGGAGATGTACCAAGAGACCCAGTACTTC
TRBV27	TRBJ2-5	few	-	CASSRSGEHYPNLREQYF	TGTGCCAGCAGCCGATCAGGGGAACATTACCCGAATTTGCGAGAGCAGTACTTC
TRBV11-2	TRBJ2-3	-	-	CASSLEGGRPLGSDTQYF	TGTGCTAGCAGCTTAGAAGGTGGGCGGCCCTTAGGGTCAGATACGCAGTATTTT
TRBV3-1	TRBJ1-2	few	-	CASSQSLVRDNYGYTF	TGTGCCAGCAGCCAATCGTTGGTCAGGGACAACTATGGCTACACCTTC
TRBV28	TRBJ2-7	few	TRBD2	CASSFGSGSTTYEQYF	TGTGCCAGCAGTTTTGGAAGCGGGAGCACAACCTACGAGCAGTACTTC
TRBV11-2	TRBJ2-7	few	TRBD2	CASSLTSAAYEQYF	TGTGCCAGCAGCCTCACTAGCGCGGCCTACGAGCAGTACTTC
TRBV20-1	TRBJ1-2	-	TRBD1	CSARSGTGGFGYTF	TGCAGTGCTAGAAGCGGAACAGGGGGCTTTGGCTACACCTTC
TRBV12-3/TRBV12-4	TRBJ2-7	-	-	CASSSSGITYEQYF	TGTGCCAGCAGTTCCTCAGGAATTACCTACGAGCAGTACTTC
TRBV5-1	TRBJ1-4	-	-	CASSLRAGDEKLFF	TGCGCCAGCAGCTTGAGGGCAGGGGACGAAAAACTGTTTTTT
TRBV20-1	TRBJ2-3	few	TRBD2	CSARDRLAGGLDTQYF	TGCAGTGCTAGAGATCGACTAGCGGGAGGGTTAGATACGCAGTATTTT
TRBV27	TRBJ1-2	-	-	CASSINPQGSYGYTF	TGTGCCAGCAGTATCAATCCACAGGGTAGCTATGGCTACACCTTC
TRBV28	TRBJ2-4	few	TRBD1	CASSDRGRVIQYF	TGTGCCAGCAGTGACAGGGGGCGGGTCATTCAGTACTTC
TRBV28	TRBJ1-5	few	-	CASSFSRQVQPQHF	TGTGCCAGCAGTTTCAGTAGACAGGTTCAGCCCCAGCATTTT
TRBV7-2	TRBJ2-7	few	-	CASSSIARDSYEQYF	TGTGCCAGCAGCTCAATTGCCAGGGACTCCTACGAGCAGTACTTC
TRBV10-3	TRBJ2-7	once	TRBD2	CATEGAGWNSYEQYF	TGTGCCACCGAGGGAGCGGGGTGGAACTCCTACGAGCAGTACTTC
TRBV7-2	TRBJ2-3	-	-	CASSSGRSSKDTQYF	TGTGCCAGCAGCTCCGGGCGCTCTAGCAAAGATACGCAGTATTTT
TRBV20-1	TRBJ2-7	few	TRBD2	CSGAGGHSYEQYF	TGCAGTGGGGCGGGAGGACACTCCTACGAGCAGTACTTC
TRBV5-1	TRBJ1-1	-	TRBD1	CASSLINRGYDTEAFF	TGCGCCAGCAGCCTTATTAACAGGGGCTACGACACTGAAGCTTTCTTT
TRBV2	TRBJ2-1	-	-	CASSETRSSYNEQFF	TGTGCCAGCAGTGAAACGAGGAGCTCCTACAATGAGCAGTTCTTC
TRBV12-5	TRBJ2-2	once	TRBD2	CASGWGAGLVGELFF	TGTGCTAGTGGTTGGGGAGCGGGATTGGTCGGGGAGCTGTTTTTT
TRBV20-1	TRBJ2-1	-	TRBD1	CSAGGTGTRYNEQFF	TGCAGTGCTGGAGGGACAGGGACACGCTACAATGAGCAGTTCTTC
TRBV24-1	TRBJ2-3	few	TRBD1	CATSDLLTGGTDTQYF	TGTGCCACCAGTGATTTGCTGACAGGGGGAACAGATACGCAGTATTTT
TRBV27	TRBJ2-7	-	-	CASSRQDLSYEQYF	TGTGCCAGCAGCCGACAGGACCTCTCCTACGAGCAGTACTTC
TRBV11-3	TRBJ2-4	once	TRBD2	CAWSVASGRVDSIQYF	TGTGCCTGGAGTGTAGCTAGCGGGAGGGTTGACTCCATTCAGTACTTC
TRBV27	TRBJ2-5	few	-	CASMGAGFAETQYF	TGTGCCAGCATGGGCGCAGGGTTCGCAGAGACCCAGTACTTC
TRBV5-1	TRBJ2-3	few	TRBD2	CASSRGLAGTFFTDTQYF	TGCGCCAGCAGCCGGGGACTAGCGGGAACCTTTTTCACAGATACGCAGTATTTT
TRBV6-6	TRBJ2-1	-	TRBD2	CASSYRWLAGRVNEQFF	TGTGCCAGCAGTTACCGTTGGCTAGCGGGACGTGTCAATGAGCAGTTCTTC
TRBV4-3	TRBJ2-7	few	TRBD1	CASSQGTGYYEQYF	TGCGCCAGCAGCCAAGGGACAGGGTACTACGAGCAGTACTTC